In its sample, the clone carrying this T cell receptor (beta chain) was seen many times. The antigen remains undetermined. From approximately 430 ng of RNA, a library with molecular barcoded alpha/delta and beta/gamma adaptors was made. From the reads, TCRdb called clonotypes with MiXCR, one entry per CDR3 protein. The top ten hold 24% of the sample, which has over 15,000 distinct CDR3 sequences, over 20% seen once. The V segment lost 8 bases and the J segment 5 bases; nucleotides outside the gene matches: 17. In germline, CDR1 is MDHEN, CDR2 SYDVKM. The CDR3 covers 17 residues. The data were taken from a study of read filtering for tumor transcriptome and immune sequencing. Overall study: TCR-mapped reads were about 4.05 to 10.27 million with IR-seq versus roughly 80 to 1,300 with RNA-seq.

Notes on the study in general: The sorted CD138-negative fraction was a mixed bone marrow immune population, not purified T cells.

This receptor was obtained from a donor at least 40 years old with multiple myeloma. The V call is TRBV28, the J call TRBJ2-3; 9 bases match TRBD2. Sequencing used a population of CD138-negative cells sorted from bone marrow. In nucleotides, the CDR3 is TGTGCCAGCTTGATCCGGGGAGGCGGGAGGGCTGGAGATACGCAGTATTTT. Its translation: CASLIRGGGRAGDTQYF.